The T cell receptor beta chain under discussion was sequenced for a study of identical twins. Findings and caveats of the study: When twins shared out-of-frame alpha sequences, those sequences had excess low generation probability. Carriage of fewer insertions was seen in abundant cord blood beta clonotypes, whereas memory repertoires showed none.

Each CDR3 protein gets one entry after TCRdb re-called the 5' RACE reads with MiXCR. The sample has about 530,000 distinct CDR3 sequences; around 24% are singletons. Only a few counts were recorded for this clonotype. Antigen specificity is unknown. These same data were also listed under a study on yellow fever vaccine responses in identical twins.

Sequencing input: CD4+ T cells sorted from blood. This TCR was recovered from a woman between 18 and 29 years old in good health.

Here the CDR3 reads CASSQDSSRGSVGELFF. In nucleotides, the CDR3 is TGCGCCAGCAGCCAAGATAGTAGTAGAGGTTCCGTCGGGGAGCTGTTTTTT. J is TRBJ2-2 and V is TRBV4-1; no clear D gene. Germline values: CDR1 MGHRA, CDR2 YSYEKL. The CDR3 extends over 17 amino acids. Trimming cost V 0 bases and J 7 bases, with 18 bases left between them.